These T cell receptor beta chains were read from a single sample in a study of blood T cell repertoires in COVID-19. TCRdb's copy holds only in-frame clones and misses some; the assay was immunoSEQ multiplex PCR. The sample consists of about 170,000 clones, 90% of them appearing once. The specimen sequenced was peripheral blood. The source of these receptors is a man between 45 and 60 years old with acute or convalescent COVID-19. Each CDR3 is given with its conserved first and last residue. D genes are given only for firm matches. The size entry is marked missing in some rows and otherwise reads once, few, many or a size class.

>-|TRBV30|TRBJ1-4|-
CACFRAEETNEKLFF
TGTGCCTGCTTCAGAGCCGAGGAAACTAATGAAAAACTGTTTTTT
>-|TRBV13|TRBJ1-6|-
CASSFSGTRSYNSPLHF
TGTGCCAGCAGCTTCTCCGGGACACGGTCCTATAATTCACCCCTCCACTTT
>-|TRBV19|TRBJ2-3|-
CATDRGTSTDTQYF
TGTGCCACTGACCGGGGTACTAGCACAGATACGCAGTATTTT
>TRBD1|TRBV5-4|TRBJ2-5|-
CASRGQGVEETQYF
TGTGCCAGCAGGGGACAGGGGGTGGAAGAGACCCAGTACTTC
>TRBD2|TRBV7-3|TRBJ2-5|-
CASSQRGGRVETQYF
TGTGCCAGCAGCCAAAGGGGCGGGAGGGTGGAGACCCAGTACTTC
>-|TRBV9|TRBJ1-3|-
CASSVEPLGNTIYF
TGTGCCAGCAGCGTAGAACCGCTAGGAAACACCATATATTTT
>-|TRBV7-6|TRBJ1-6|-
CASSPMNSPLHF
TGTGCCAGCAGCCCTATGAATTCACCCCTCCACTTT
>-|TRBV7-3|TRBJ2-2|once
CASSPPGGGGELFF
TGTGCCAGCAGCCCGCCCGGGGGAGGAGGGGAGCTGTTTTTT
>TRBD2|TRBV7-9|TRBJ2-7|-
CASSLGGRAAEQYF
TGTGCCAGCAGCTTAGGCGGGAGGGCCGCCGAGCAGTACTTC
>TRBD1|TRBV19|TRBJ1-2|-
CASSISRGQGNYGYTF
TGTGCCAGTAGTATTAGTAGGGGACAGGGGAACTATGGCTACACCTTC
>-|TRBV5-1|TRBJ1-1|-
CASSLEQGSAFF
TGCGCCAGCAGCTTGGAACAGGGTTCTGCTTTCTTT
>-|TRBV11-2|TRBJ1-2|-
CASSQLANYGYTF
TGTGCCAGCAGCCAATTGGCCAACTATGGCTACACCTTC
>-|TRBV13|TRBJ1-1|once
CASSSLYTEAFF
TGTGCCAGCAGCTCCCTGTACACTGAAGCTTTCTTT
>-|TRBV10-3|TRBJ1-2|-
CAISEGPYGYTF
TGTGCCATCAGCGAGGGGCCCTATGGCTACACCTTC
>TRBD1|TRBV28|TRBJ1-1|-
CASDGQGAEAFF
TGTGCCAGCGACGGACAGGGGGCTGAAGCTTTCTTT
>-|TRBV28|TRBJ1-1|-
CASSQRLDRWRRDTEAFF
TGTGCCAGCAGCCAAAGACTCGACAGGTGGCGGCGAGACACTGAAGCTTTCTTT
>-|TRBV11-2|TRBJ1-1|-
CASSLRQSVNTEAFF
TGTGCCAGCAGCCTCAGACAGAGCGTGAACACTGAAGCTTTCTTT
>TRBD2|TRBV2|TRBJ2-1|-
CASRGLAGGNEQFF
TGTGCCAGCAGGGGACTAGCGGGAGGGAATGAGCAGTTCTTC
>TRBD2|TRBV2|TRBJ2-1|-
CASRVAGGPDEQFF
TGTGCCAGCAGAGTGGCGGGGGGGCCCGATGAGCAGTTCTTC
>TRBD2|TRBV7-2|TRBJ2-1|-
CASSSIVAGGYNEQFF
TGTGCCAGCAGCTCGATCGTAGCGGGGGGGTACAATGAGCAGTTCTTC
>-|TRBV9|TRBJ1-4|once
CASSPRIASNEKLFF
TGTGCCAGCAGCCCCCGTATAGCCTCTAATGAAAAACTGTTTTTT
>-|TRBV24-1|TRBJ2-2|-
CATSEPQGRELFF
TGTGCCACCAGTGAACCCCAGGGAAGGGAGCTGTTTTTT
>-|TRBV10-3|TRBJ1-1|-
CAISELEAVHDTEAFF
TGTGCCATCAGTGAGTTGGAGGCAGTCCACGACACTGAAGCTTTCTTT
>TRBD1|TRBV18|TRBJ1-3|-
CASSPRDRGRSVSGNTIYF
TGTGCCAGCTCACCAAGGGACAGGGGACGATCCGTCTCTGGAAACACCATATATTTT
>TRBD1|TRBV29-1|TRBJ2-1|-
CSVEVTGGYNEQFF
TGCAGCGTTGAGGTGACAGGGGGCTACAATGAGCAGTTCTTC
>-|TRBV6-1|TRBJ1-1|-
CASSETRDTEAFF
TGTGCCAGCAGTGAAACACGGGACACTGAAGCTTTCTTT
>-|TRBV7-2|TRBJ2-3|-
CASSPGGHTDTQYF
TGTGCCAGCAGCCCGGGGGGCCACACAGATACGCAGTATTTT
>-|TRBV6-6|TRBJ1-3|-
CASSYGGGHPDTIYF
TGTGCCAGCAGTTACGGCGGGGGCCACCCGGACACCATATATTTT
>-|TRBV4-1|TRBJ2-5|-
CASSLQGSETQYF
TGCGCCAGCAGCCTTCAGGGGTCAGAGACCCAGTACTTC
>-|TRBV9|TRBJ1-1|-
CASSGGGGVEAFF
TGTGCCAGCAGCGGAGGCGGGGGGGTTGAAGCTTTCTTT
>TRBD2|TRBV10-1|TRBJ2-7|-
CASSGTRSYEQYF
TGCGCCAGTTCCGGGACTAGGTCCTACGAGCAGTACTTC
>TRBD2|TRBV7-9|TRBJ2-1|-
CASSPRVILPGGSYNEQFF
TGTGCCAGCAGCCCCCGGGTTATCCTTCCGGGGGGCTCCTACAATGAGCAGTTCTTC
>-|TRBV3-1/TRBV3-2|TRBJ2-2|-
CASSPRGGTGELFF
TGTGCCAGCAGCCCCAGGGGCGGCACCGGGGAGCTGTTTTTT
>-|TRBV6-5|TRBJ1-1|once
CASRSGTVNTEAFF
TGTGCCAGCAGATCCGGGACTGTGAACACTGAAGCTTTCTTT
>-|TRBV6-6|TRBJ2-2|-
CASSANSGAGELFF
TGTGCCAGCAGTGCAAACAGCGGCGCCGGGGAGCTGTTTTTT
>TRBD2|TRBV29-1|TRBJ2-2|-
CSVLLAGNTGELFF
TGCAGCGTTCTACTAGCGGGCAACACCGGGGAGCTGTTTTTT
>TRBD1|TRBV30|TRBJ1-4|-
CAWGRTGTGREKLFF
TGTGCCTGGGGTCGAACCGGGACAGGGCGGGAAAAACTGTTTTTT
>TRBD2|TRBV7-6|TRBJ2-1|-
CASSLEPSGRAFSEQFF
TGTGCCAGCAGCTTAGAGCCTAGCGGGAGGGCATTTAGTGAGCAGTTCTTC
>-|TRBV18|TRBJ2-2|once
CASSRQGNTGELFF
TGTGCCAGCTCACGCCAGGGGAACACCGGGGAGCTGTTTTTT
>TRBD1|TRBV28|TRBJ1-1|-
CASHRGQGATEAFF
TGTGCCAGTCACAGAGGACAGGGGGCAACTGAAGCTTTCTTT
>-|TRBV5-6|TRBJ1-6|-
CASSFARDSPLHF
TGTGCCAGCAGCTTCGCTCGGGATTCACCCCTCCACTTT
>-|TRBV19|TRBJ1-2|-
CASSRQEVAYGYTF
TGTGCCAGTAGCAGACAGGAAGTAGCCTATGGCTACACCTTC
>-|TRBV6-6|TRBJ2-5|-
CASSLRRGALETQYF
TGTGCCAGCAGTTTGCGCAGGGGGGCTTTAGAGACCCAGTACTTC
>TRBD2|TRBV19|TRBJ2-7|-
CASSIGGLAGVYEQYF
TGTGCCAGTAGTATAGGGGGGCTAGCGGGAGTCTACGAGCAGTACTTC
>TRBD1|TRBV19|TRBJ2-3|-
CASSIGQGAADTQYF
TGTGCCAGTAGTATTGGTCAGGGGGCCGCAGATACGCAGTATTTT
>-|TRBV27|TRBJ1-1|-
CASSPRAGEWNTEAFF
TGTGCCAGCAGTCCAAGGGCAGGGGAGTGGAACACTGAAGCTTTCTTT
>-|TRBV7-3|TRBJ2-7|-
CASSFASGSSYEQYF
TGTGCCAGCAGCTTCGCGTCAGGATCCTCCTACGAGCAGTACTTC
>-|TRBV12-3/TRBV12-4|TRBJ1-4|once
CASRRGGGKLFF
TGTGCCAGCAGGCGAGGCGGTGGCAAACTGTTTTTT
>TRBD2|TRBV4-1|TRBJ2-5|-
CASSQEGLAEQETQYF
TGCGCCAGCAGCCAAGAGGGACTAGCGGAACAAGAGACCCAGTACTTC
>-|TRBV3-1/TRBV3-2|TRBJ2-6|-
CASSQASGANVLTF
TGTGCCAGCAGCCAAGCTTCTGGGGCCAACGTCCTGACTTTC
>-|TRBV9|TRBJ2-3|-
CASSDGGMVDTQYF
TGTGCCAGCAGCGATGGAGGGATGGTTGATACGCAGTATTTT
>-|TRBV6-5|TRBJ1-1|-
CASITPQDTEAFF
TGTGCCAGCATAACACCGCAGGACACTGAAGCTTTCTTT
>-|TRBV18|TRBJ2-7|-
CASSNVQGRLGEQYF
TGTGCCAGCTCAAACGTTCAAGGGCGACTAGGGGAGCAGTACTTC